Listed below are T cell receptor beta chains from one sample, sequenced in a study of a mutant IDH1 vaccine in newly diagnosed glioma. Profiled with immunoSEQ multiplex PCR; TCRdb holds only in-frame clones, not every one. This table holds 35,000 to 40,000 clones, 60% to 80% found once. The sequences come from PBMCs, collected from a glioma patient treated with radiotherapy, temozolomide or both. The receptors originated from a man aged 35-49 years with glioma. Some clones in this sample may be carry-over from other donors' samples. The CDR3 runs from the conserved cysteine through the conserved F or W. The D gene is left open where the match is weak. Rows may omit the clone size; those that give it use once, few, many or a size class.

clone size	D gene	V gene	CDR3 length	J gene	CDR3 protein	CDR3 DNA
few	TRBD2	TRBV7-2	16	TRBJ2-3	CASSYLSGGRTDTQYF	TGTGCCAGCAGCTACCTAAGCGGGGGGCGGACAGATACGCAGTATTTT
.	.	TRBV5-1	14	TRBJ1-1	CASSREAGDTEAFF	TGCGCCAGCAGCCGGGAAGCTGGGGACACTGAAGCTTTCTTT
.	TRBD1	TRBV2	14	TRBJ1-1	CASRAGQANTEAFF	TGTGCCAGCAGGGCCGGACAGGCGAACACTGAAGCTTTCTTT
.	TRBD1	TRBV10-3	14	TRBJ1-5	CAISHGQGDQPQHF	TGTGCCATCAGCCATGGACAGGGGGATCAGCCCCAGCATTTT
.	.	TRBV28	12	TRBJ1-1	CASRLQGTEAFF	TGTGCCAGCAGGCTACAGGGTACTGAAGCTTTCTTT
once	TRBD1	TRBV2	15	TRBJ1-2	CASSDWDRGDYGYTF	TGTGCCAGCAGTGACTGGGACAGGGGCGACTATGGCTACACCTTC
.	.	TRBV2	13	TRBJ1-6	CASSAWRDSPLHF	TGTGCCAGCAGTGCTTGGAGAGATTCACCCCTCCACTTT
few	.	TRBV10-3	14	TRBJ1-1	CAIKSRGMNTEAFF	TGTGCCATCAAAAGCAGGGGAATGAACACTGAAGCTTTCTTT
.	.	TRBV15	17	TRBJ1-6	CATSRVAGGLLNSPLHF	TGTGCCACCAGCAGAGTGGCGGGGGGCCTCCTTAATTCACCCCTCCACTTT
once	TRBD2	TRBV29-1	13	TRBJ2-7	CSGGLAGSYEQYF	TGCAGCGGGGGACTAGCGGGGTCCTACGAGCAGTACTTC
.	.	TRBV7-3	16	TRBJ1-2	CASSSGGVTDNYGYTF	TGTGCCAGCAGCTCTGGGGGGGTTACCGATAACTATGGCTACACCTTC
.	.	TRBV4-1	15	TRBJ1-2	CASSQDQAGSYGYTF	TGCGCCAGCAGCCAAGATCAGGCAGGGAGCTATGGCTACACCTTC
.	.	TRBV7-8	15	TRBJ1-2	CASSNSLGYGKRDTF	TGTGCCAGCAGTAACAGCTTAGGGTACGGCAAGAGAGACACCTTC
.	.	TRBV6-4	13	TRBJ1-1	CASSVTDNTEAFF	TGTGCCAGCAGTGTTACAGACAACACTGAAGCTTTCTTT
once	.	TRBV7-8	16	TRBJ1-1	CASSLFLGMANTEAFF	TGTGCCAGCAGCTTATTCCTAGGGATGGCGAACACTGAAGCTTTCTTT
.	.	TRBV18	13	TRBJ2-4	CASSLRDFNIQYF	TGTGCCAGCTCACTGCGGGACTTTAACATTCAGTACTTC